This TCR beta chain stems from a study of human T cells and chemical hapten exposure. Time point defined: patch test 1, 2 weeks after DPC sensitization. Treatment: therapeutic diphenylcyclopropenone sensitization with weekly scalp DPC. The CDR3 totals 13 residues. With V trimmed by 5 bases and J by 6 bases, 4 bases remained unmatched. The germline gives CDR1 SGHTA, CDR2 FQGNSA. TCRdb re-analysed the RACE reads in MiXCR, keeping a single row per CDR3 protein. This table has 95,000 to 130,000 distinct CDR3 sequences, about an eighth appearing once. Source: whole blood, taken in connection with sensitization to the hapten diphenylcyclopropenone (DPC). The source of this sequence is a woman between 50 and 59 years old with alopecia areata. Some clones in this sample may be carry-over from other donors' samples. J is TRBJ1-2 and V is TRBV7-2; 9 bases are shared with TRBD1. As DNA, the CDR3 is TGTGCCAGCAGCCCGGGACAGGGACATGGCTACACCTTC. Protein: CASSPGQGHGYTF.